This note documents a single T cell receptor beta chain sequence. V was shortened by 2 bases and J by 5 bases, with 9 bases between the two germline ends. Per germline, CDR1 LGHNA and CDR2 YNFKEQ. CDR3 size: 14 residues. The sample is drawn from a study of T cells in Graves' hyperthyroidism and ophthalmopathy. Using RNA transcripts as the source, TCR beta CDR3 regions were amplified. HTBI primers were used for first-round RT-PCR of the TCR CDR3. MiXCR was run by TCRdb on the multiplex PCR reads, yielding one entry per CDR3 protein. The table includes roughly 170,000 distinct CDR3 sequences, 9.4% detected once.

The sample consisted of blood. The chain is built from TRBV4-2 and TRBJ2-2; no clear D. This receptor was obtained from a woman in her late teens or twenties with Graves' hyperthyroidism that later progressed to Graves' ophthalmopathy. This CDR3 is CASSQRDGTGELFF. The DNA of the CDR3 is TGTGCCAGCAGCCAACGTGACGGAACCGGGGAGCTGTTTTTT.